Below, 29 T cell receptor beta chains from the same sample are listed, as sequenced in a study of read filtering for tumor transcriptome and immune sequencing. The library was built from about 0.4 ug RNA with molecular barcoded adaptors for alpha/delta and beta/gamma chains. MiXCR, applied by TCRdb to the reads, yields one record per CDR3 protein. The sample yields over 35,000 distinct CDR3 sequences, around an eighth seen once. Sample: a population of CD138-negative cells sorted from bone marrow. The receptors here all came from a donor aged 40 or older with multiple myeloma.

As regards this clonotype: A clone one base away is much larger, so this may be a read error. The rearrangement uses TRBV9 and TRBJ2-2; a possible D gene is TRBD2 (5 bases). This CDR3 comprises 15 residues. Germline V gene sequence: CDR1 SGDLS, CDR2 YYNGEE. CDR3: CASSGFGGMDGEPFF. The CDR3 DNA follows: TGTGCCAGCAGCGGATTCGGTGGGATGGACGGGGAGCCGTTTTTT.

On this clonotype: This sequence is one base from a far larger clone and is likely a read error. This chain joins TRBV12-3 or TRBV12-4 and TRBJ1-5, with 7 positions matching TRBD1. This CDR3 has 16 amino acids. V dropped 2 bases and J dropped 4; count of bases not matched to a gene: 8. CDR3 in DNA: TGTGCCAGCAGTTTAACGAGGGGGCTAGGTAATCAGCCCCAGCATTTT. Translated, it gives CASSLTRGLGNQPQHF.

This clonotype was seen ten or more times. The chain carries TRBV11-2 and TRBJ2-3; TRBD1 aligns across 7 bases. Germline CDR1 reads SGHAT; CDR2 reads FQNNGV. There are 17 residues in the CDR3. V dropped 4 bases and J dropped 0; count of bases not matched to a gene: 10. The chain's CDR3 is CASSSLGQPSSTDTQYF. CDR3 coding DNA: TGTGCCAGCAGCTCCCTGGGACAGCCCTCTAGCACAGATACGCAGTATTTT.

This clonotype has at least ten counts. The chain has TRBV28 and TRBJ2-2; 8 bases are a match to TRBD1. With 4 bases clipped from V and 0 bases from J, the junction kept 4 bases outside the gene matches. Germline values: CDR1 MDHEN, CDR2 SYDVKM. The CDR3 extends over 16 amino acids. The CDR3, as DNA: TGTGCCAGCAGTTGGGGACAGGTCGCGAACACCGGGGAGCTGTTTTTT. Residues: CASSWGQVANTGELFF.

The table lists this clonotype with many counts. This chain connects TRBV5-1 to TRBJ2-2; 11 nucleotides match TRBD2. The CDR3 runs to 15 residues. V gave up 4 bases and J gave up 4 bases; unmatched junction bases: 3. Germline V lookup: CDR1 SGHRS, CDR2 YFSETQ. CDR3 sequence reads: CASSHTSGSTGELFF. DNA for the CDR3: TGCGCCAGCAGCCACACTAGCGGGAGCACCGGGGAGCTGTTTTTT.

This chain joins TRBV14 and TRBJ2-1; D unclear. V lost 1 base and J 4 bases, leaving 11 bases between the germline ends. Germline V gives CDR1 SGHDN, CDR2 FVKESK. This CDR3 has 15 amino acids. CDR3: CASSQGSTVYNEQFF. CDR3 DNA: TGTGCCAGCAGCCAAGGGAGTACGGTTTACAATGAGCAGTTCTTC.

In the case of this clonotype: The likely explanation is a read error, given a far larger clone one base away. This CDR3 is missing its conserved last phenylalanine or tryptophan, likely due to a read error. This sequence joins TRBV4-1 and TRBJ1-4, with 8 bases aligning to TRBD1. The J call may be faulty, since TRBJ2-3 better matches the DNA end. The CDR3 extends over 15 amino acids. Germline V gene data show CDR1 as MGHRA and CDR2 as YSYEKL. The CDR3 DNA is TGCGCCAGCAGCCAAGGGACAGGGTCCTATGATACGCAGTATTCT. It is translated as CASSQGTGSYDTQYS.

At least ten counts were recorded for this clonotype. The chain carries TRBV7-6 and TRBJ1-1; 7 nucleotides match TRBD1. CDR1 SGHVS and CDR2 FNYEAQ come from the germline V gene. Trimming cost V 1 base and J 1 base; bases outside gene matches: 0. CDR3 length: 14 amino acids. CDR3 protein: CASSLGTGNTEAFF. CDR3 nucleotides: TGTGCCAGCAGCTTAGGGACAGGGAACACTGAAGCTTTCTTT.

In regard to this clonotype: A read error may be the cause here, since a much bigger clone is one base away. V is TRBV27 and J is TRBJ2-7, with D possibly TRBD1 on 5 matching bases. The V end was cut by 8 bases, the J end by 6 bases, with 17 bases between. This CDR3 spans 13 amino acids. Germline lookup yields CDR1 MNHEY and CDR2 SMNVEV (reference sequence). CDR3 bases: TGTGCCAGCGGTTCTCATCGACAGAGCGAGCAGTACTTC. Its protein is CASGSHRQSEQYF.

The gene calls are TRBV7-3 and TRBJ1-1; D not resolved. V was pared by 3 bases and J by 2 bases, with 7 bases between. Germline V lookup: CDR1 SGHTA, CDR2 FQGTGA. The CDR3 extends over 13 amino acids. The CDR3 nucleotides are TGTGCCAGCAGCTTTGGGCTAAACACTGAAGCTTTCTTT. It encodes CASSFGLNTEAFF.

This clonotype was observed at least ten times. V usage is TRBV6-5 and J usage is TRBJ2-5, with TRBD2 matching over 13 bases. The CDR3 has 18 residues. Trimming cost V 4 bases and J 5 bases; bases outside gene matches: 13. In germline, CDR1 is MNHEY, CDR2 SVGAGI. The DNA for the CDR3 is TGTGCCAGCAGTTTCAGGGCGGGACTAGCGGGAAAGGGGGAGACCCAGTACTTC. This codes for CASSFRAGLAGKGETQYF.

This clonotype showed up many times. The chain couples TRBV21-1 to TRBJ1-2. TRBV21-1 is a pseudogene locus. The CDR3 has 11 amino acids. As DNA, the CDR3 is TGTGCCAGCAGCATCCGCGATGGCTACACCTTC. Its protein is CASSIRDGYTF.

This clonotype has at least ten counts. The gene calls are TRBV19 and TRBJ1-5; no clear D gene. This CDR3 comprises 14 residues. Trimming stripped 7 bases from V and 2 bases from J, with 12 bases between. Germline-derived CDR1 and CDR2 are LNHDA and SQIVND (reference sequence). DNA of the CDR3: TGTGCCAGTAACGTGGTAGCGGGCAATCAGCCCCAGCATTTT. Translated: CASNVVAGNQPQHF.

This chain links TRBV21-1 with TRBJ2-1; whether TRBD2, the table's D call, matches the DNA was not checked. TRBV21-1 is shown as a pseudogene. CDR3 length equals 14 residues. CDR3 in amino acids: CASRPSPRYNEQFF. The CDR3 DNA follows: TGTGCCAGCAGACCCAGTCCCAGATACAACGAGCAGTTCTTC.

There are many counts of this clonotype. The CDR3 nucleotides read TGTGCCACCAGCCACGGAGAGCGGGAGGTAGATACGCAGTATTTT. Amino acid sequence: CATSHGEREVDTQYF. V usage is TRBV15 and J usage is TRBJ2-3, with TRBD2 matching 9 bases. This CDR3 is 15 amino acids long. Germline V gene sequence: CDR1 LNHNV, CDR2 YYDKDF (reference sequence). The ends lost 5 bases at V and 5 bases at J; junction bases unmatched: 8.

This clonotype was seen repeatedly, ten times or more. CDR3 DNA sequence: TGTGCCAGCAGCCCAGGTGGTAGCGGGGGTAATGAGCAGTTCTTC. Its protein is CASSPGGSGGNEQFF. This sequence joins TRBV2 and TRBJ2-1, with 9 positions matching TRBD2. CDR3 length: 15 amino acids. V shed 6 bases, J shed 7 bases, and the junction held 10 bases outside the gene matches. Germline assignment: CDR1 SNHLY and CDR2 FYNNEI.

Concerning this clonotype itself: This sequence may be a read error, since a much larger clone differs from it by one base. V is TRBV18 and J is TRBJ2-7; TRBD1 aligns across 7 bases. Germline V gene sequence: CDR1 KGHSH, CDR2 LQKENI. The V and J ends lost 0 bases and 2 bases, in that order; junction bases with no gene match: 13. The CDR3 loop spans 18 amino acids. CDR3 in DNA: TGTGCCAGCTCACCACCCACCCTTCGGACAGGCCAAGCCTACGAGCAGTACTTC. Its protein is CASSPPTLRTGQAYEQYF.

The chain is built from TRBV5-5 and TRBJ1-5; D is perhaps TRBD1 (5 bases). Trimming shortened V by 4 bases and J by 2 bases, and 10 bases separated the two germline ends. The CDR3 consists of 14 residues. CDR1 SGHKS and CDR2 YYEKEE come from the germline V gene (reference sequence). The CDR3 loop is CASSRGAGNQPQHF. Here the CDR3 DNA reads TGTGCCAGCAGCAGGGGAGCGGGCAATCAGCCCCAGCATTTT.

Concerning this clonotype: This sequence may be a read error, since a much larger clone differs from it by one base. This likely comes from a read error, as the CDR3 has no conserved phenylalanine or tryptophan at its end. The CDR3 DNA is TGTGCCAGCAGTGAAATCCGAAGGGAACAGCCCCAGCATTAT. It encodes CASSEIRREQPQHY. The chain uses TRBV6-1 and TRBJ1-5, with D unclear. Trimming removed 2 bases from V and 7 bases from J, with 12 bases in between. This CDR3 comprises 14 residues. The germline V gene encodes CDR1 MNHNS and CDR2 SASEGT.

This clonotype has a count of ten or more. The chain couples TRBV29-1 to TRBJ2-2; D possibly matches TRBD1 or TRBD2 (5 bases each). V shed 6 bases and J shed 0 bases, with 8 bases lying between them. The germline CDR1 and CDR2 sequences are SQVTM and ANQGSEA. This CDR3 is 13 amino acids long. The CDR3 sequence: CSVQGPNTGELFF. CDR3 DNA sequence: TGCAGCGTGCAGGGACCGAACACCGGGGAGCTGTTTTTT.

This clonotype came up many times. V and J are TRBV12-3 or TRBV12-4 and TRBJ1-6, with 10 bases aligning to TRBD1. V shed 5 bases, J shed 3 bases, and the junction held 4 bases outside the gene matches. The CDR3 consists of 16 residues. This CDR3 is CASSADRGSYNSPLHF. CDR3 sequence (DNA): TGTGCCAGCAGTGCGGACAGGGGGAGCTATAATTCACCCCTCCACTTT.

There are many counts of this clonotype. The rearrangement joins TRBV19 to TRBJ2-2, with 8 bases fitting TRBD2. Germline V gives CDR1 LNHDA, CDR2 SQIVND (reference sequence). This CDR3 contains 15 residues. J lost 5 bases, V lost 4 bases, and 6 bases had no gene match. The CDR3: CASSKPGLETGELFF. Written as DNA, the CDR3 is TGTGCCAGTAGTAAGCCGGGACTAGAAACCGGGGAGCTGTTTTTT.

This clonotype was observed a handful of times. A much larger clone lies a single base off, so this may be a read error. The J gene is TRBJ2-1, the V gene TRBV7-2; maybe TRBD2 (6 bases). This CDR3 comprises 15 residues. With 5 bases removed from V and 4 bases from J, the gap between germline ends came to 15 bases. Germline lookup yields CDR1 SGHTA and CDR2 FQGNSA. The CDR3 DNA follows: TGTGCCAGCAGCGTCGGGGAGGTTAAGTACAATGAGCAGTTCTTC. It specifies CASSVGEVKYNEQFF.

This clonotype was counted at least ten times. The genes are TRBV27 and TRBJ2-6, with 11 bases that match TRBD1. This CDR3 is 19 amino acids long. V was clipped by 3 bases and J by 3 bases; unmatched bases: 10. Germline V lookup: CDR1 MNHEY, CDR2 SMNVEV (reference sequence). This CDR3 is CASSFYVGTGGVGANVLTF. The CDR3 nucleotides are TGTGCCAGCAGTTTCTATGTCGGGACAGGGGGTGTTGGGGCCAACGTCCTGACTTTC.

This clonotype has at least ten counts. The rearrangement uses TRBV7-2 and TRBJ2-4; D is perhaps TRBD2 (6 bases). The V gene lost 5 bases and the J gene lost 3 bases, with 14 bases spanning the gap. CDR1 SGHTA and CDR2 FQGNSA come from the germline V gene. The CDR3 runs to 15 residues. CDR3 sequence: CASSGLAFDKNIQYF. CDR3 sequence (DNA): TGTGCCAGCAGCGGGCTAGCGTTTGACAAAAACATTCAGTACTTC.

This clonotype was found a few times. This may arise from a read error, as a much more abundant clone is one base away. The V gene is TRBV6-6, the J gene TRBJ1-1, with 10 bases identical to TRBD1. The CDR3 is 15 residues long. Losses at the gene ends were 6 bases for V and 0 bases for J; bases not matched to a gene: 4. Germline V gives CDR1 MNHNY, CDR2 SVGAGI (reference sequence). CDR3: CASRRTGGLNTEAFF. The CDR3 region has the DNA TGTGCCAGCAGACGGACAGGGGGTCTGAACACTGAAGCTTTCTTT.

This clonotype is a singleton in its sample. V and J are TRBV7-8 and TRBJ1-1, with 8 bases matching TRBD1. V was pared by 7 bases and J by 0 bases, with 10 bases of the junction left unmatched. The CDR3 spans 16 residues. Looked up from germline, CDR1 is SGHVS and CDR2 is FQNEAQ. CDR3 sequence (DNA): TGTGCCAGCATTAATACGAGACAGGGGATGAACACTGAAGCTTTCTTT. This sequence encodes CASINTRQGMNTEAFF.

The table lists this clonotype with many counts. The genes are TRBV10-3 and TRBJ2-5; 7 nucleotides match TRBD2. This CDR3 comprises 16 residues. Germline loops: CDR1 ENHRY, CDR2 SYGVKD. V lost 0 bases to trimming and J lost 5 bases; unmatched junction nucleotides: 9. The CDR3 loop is CAISESGAGAGETQYF. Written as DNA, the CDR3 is TGTGCCATCAGTGAGTCGGGCGCGGGAGCTGGGGAGACCCAGTACTTC.

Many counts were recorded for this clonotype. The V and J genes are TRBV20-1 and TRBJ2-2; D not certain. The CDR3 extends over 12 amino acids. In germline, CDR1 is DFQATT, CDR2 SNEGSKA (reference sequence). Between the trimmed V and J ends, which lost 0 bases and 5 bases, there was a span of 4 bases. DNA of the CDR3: TGCAGTGCTAGAGACAATACCGGGGAGCTGTTTTTT. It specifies CSARDNTGELFF.